The rows below give T cell receptor beta chains drawn from one sample of a study of response to subunit inactivated influenza vaccine. Each CDR3 protein gets one entry after TCRdb re-called the RT-PCR reads with MiXCR. This table holds roughly 460,000 distinct CDR3 sequences, approximately 11% found once. The sample in question was PBMCs from blood, obtained 45 days after vaccination. Receptors originate from a man in his forties or fifties who received an inactivated influenza vaccine. Both conserved end residues are part of each CDR3. Fields, in order: CDR3 protein, CDR3 DNA, clone size, D gene, J gene, V gene. The D gene is left open where the match is weak. Size tells how often a clone was seen (once, few, many) or the class of an expanded clone, and some rows leave it out.

CDR3: CASSFGQGLAEQYF
DNA: TGTGCCAGCAGCTTTGGACAGGGTCTGGCCGAGCAGTACTTC
size: few
D: TRBD1
J: TRBJ2-7
V: TRBV7-2

CDR3: CASSSLANQETQYF
DNA: TGTGCCAGCAGCTCCCTAGCTAACCAAGAGACCCAGTACTTC
size: NA
D: NA
J: TRBJ2-5
V: TRBV11-2

CDR3: CASSLWQGEQYF
DNA: TGTGCCAGCAGCTTATGGCAAGGAGAGCAGTACTTC
size: NA
D: NA
J: TRBJ2-7
V: TRBV7-9

CDR3: CSARVADDNYGYPF
DNA: TGCAGTGCTAGAGTGGCAGACGATAACTATGGCTACCCCTTC
size: NA
D: NA
J: TRBJ1-2
V: TRBV20-1

CDR3: CSARDSSGGSIWDEQYF
DNA: TGCAGTGCTAGAGATTCGAGCGGGGGGTCCATTTGGGACGAGCAGTACTTC
size: few
D: TRBD2
J: TRBJ2-7
V: TRBV20-1

CDR3: CSVGQTRSQGYTF
DNA: TGCAGCGTAGGTCAGACAAGGAGTCAGGGCTACACCTTC
size: NA
D: NA
J: TRBJ1-2
V: TRBV29-1

CDR3: CASTGGGGGETQYF
DNA: TGTGCCAGCACCGGCGGGGGGGGCGGGGAGACCCAGTACTTC
size: NA
D: TRBD2
J: TRBJ2-5
V: TRBV7-2

CDR3: CSGLLTDTQYF
DNA: TGCAGCGGGCTTTTGACAGATACGCAGTATTTT
size: few
D: NA
J: TRBJ2-3
V: TRBV29-1

CDR3: CASSLGFGAGYGYTF
DNA: TGCGCCAGCAGCTTGGGGTTTGGGGCAGGCTATGGCTACACCTTC
size: NA
D: NA
J: TRBJ1-2
V: TRBV5-1

CDR3: CASSETTGWLDEQYF
DNA: TGCGCCAGCAGCGAAACGACAGGTTGGCTGGACGAGCAGTACTTC
size: few
D: NA
J: TRBJ2-7
V: TRBV5-1

CDR3: CASSLARGRSEQYF
DNA: TGTGCCAGCAGCTTAGCGAGGGGACGTTCCGAGCAGTACTTC
size: NA
D: NA
J: TRBJ2-7
V: TRBV11-1

CDR3: CSASFGTGRSELFF
DNA: TGCAGTGCTTCCTTCGGGACAGGCAGATCGGAACTGTTTTTT
size: NA
D: TRBD1
J: TRBJ1-4
V: TRBV20-1

CDR3: CSVREGNSPLHF
DNA: TGCAGCGTTAGGGAGGGAAATTCACCCCTCCACTTT
size: many
D: NA
J: TRBJ1-6
V: TRBV29-1

CDR3: CASSKRGYTF
DNA: TGTGCCAGCAGCAAGCGCGGCTACACCTTC
size: NA
D: NA
J: TRBJ1-2
V: TRBV6-1

CDR3: CASSLDAGANVLTF
DNA: TGTGCCAGCAGCTTAGATGCTGGGGCCAACGTCCTGACTTTC
size: many
D: NA
J: TRBJ2-6
V: TRBV7-2

CDR3: CASSLGTPYRTDTQYF
DNA: TGCGCCAGCAGCTTGGGGACCCCGTACCGCACAGATACGCAGTATTTT
size: NA
D: NA
J: TRBJ2-3
V: TRBV5-1

CDR3: CSASPNTNYGYTF
DNA: TGCAGTGCAAGCCCAAACACTAACTATGGCTACACCTTC
size: few
D: NA
J: TRBJ1-2
V: TRBV20-1

CDR3: CAISESPDGVYGYTF
DNA: TGTGCCATCAGTGAGTCTCCAGACGGGGTCTATGGCTACACCTTC
size: many
D: NA
J: TRBJ1-2
V: TRBV10-3

CDR3: CASSPMYEQYF
DNA: TGTGCCAGCAGCCCTATGTACGAGCAGTACTTC
size: NA
D: NA
J: TRBJ2-7
V: TRBV7-9

CDR3: CATSDLGGRAYEQFF
DNA: TGTGCCACCAGTGATTTGGGGGGGCGGGCATATGAGCAGTTCTTC
size: NA
D: NA
J: TRBJ2-1
V: TRBV24-1

CDR3: CASSYLWTGEYEQYF
DNA: TGTGCCAGCAGTTATCTCTGGACAGGGGAATACGAGCAGTACTTC
size: many
D: TRBD1
J: TRBJ2-7
V: TRBV6-2/TRBV6-3

CDR3: CASSVGLRETQYF
DNA: TGTGCCAGCAGCGTGGGCCTTCGGGAGACCCAGTACTTC
size: few
D: NA
J: TRBJ2-5
V: TRBV7-2

CDR3: CASRPFLAGTTGELFF
DNA: TGCGCCAGCAGACCTTTTTTAGCGGGGACCACCGGGGAGCTGTTTTTT
size: few
D: TRBD2
J: TRBJ2-2
V: TRBV5-1

CDR3: CASKKGGTDTQYF
DNA: TGTGCCAGCAAAAAGGGGGGCACAGATACGCAGTATTTT
size: NA
D: NA
J: TRBJ2-3
V: TRBV7-9

CDR3: CASSLRGNSPLHF
DNA: TGTGCCAGCAGCTTACGGGGTAATTCACCCCTCCACTTT
size: few
D: NA
J: TRBJ1-6
V: TRBV5-4

CDR3: CASSFEGGHNQPQHF
DNA: TGTGCCAGCAGTTTTGAGGGCGGGCACAATCAGCCCCAGCATTTT
size: many
D: NA
J: TRBJ1-5
V: TRBV12-3/TRBV12-4

CDR3: CSVLGQIDYEQYF
DNA: TGCAGCGTTCTGGGACAAATAGACTACGAGCAGTACTTC
size: NA
D: NA
J: TRBJ2-7
V: TRBV29-1

CDR3: CASSFTRGGEKLFF
DNA: TGTGCCAGCAGTTTTACCAGGGGGGGTGAAAAACTGTTTTTT
size: many
D: TRBD1
J: TRBJ1-4
V: TRBV12-3/TRBV12-4

CDR3: CASSQEATYEQYF
DNA: TGTGCCAGCAGCCAAGAAGCCACCTACGAGCAGTACTTC
size: many
D: NA
J: TRBJ2-7
V: TRBV4-2

CDR3: CASSFRGDDTQYF
DNA: TGTGCCAGCAGCTTCCGGGGGGACGATACGCAGTATTTT
size: few
D: TRBD2
J: TRBJ2-3
V: TRBV5-5

CDR3: CASSHAGTGGSQAGELFF
DNA: TGTGCCAGCAGCCACGCCGGGACAGGGGGTTCGCAGGCCGGGGAGCTGTTTTTT
size: NA
D: TRBD1
J: TRBJ2-2
V: TRBV11-1

CDR3: CASSPSPSGGQGDTQYF
DNA: TGTGCCAGCAGTCCTTCCCCTAGCGGGGGGCAGGGGGATACGCAGTATTTT
size: many
D: TRBD2
J: TRBJ2-3
V: TRBV7-2

CDR3: CASSYPTIGLAGLGELFF
DNA: TGTGCCAGCAGTTACCCGACGATCGGACTAGCGGGGTTAGGGGAGCTGTTTTTT
size: many
D: TRBD2
J: TRBJ2-2
V: TRBV6-5

CDR3: CSGGLGGQETQYF
DNA: TGCAGTGGGGGCCTGGGGGGCCAAGAGACCCAGTACTTC
size: few
D: NA
J: TRBJ2-5
V: TRBV20-1

CDR3: CSASLGNRRTEAFF
DNA: TGCAGTGCTAGTCTTGGGAACCGACGGACTGAAGCTTTCTTT
size: NA
D: NA
J: TRBJ1-1
V: TRBV20-1

CDR3: CASRRTGSSYEQYF
DNA: TGTGCCAGCAGGAGGACAGGGTCCTCCTACGAGCAGTACTTC
size: many
D: TRBD1
J: TRBJ2-7
V: TRBV5-8

CDR3: CSARLGTKGEQYF
DNA: TGCAGTGCTCGACTCGGGACCAAGGGGGAGCAGTACTTC
size: NA
D: NA
J: TRBJ2-7
V: TRBV20-1

CDR3: CSVRTATYEQYF
DNA: TGCAGCGTCCGGACCGCAACCTACGAGCAGTACTTC
size: many
D: NA
J: TRBJ2-7
V: TRBV29-1

CDR3: CASGFGSAQETQYF
DNA: TGTGCCAGCGGCTTCGGATCCGCCCAAGAGACCCAGTACTTC
size: NA
D: NA
J: TRBJ2-5
V: TRBV6-2/TRBV6-3

CDR3: CSGRVSKNIQYF
DNA: TGCAGCGGCAGGGTGTCCAAAAACATTCAGTACTTC
size: NA
D: NA
J: TRBJ2-4
V: TRBV29-1

CDR3: CTISLARLVTGVRETQYF
DNA: TGTACCATCAGTTTAGCGCGACTTGTCACAGGGGTGAGAGAGACCCAGTACTTC
size: NA
D: TRBD1
J: TRBJ2-5
V: TRBV12-3/TRBV12-4

CDR3: CASIPGQGQETQYF
DNA: TGTGCCAGCATTCCGGGACAGGGCCAAGAGACCCAGTACTTC
size: many
D: TRBD1
J: TRBJ2-5
V: TRBV28